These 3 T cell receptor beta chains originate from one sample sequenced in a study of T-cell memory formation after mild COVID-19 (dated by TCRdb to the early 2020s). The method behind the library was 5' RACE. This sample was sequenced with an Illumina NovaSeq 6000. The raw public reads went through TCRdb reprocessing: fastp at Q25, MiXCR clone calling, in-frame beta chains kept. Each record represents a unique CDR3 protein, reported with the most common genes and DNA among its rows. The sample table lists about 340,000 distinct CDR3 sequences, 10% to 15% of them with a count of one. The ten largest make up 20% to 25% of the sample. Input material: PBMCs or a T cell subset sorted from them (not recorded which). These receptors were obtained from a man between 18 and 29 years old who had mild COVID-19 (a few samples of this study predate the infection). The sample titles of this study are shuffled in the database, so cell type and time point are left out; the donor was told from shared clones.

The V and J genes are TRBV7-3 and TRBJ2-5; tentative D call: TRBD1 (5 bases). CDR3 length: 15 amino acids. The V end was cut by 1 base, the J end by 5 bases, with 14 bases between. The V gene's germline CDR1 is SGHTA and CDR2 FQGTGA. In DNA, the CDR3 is TGTGCCAGCAGCTTAAGGGCCAGCAGGGCGGAGACCCAGTACTTC. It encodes CASSLRASRAETQYF.

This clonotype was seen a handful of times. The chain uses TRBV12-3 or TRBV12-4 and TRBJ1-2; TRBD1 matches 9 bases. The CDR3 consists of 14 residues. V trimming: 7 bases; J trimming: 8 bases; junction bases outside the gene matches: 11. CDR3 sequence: CASNLVQGAQGYTF. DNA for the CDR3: TGTGCCAGCAACCTGGTACAGGGGGCGCAGGGCTACACCTTC.

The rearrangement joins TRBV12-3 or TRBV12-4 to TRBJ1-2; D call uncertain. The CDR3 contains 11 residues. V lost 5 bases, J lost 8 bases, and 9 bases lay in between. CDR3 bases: TGTGCCAGCAGTCCCAGCTCGGGCTACACCTTC. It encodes CASSPSSGYTF.